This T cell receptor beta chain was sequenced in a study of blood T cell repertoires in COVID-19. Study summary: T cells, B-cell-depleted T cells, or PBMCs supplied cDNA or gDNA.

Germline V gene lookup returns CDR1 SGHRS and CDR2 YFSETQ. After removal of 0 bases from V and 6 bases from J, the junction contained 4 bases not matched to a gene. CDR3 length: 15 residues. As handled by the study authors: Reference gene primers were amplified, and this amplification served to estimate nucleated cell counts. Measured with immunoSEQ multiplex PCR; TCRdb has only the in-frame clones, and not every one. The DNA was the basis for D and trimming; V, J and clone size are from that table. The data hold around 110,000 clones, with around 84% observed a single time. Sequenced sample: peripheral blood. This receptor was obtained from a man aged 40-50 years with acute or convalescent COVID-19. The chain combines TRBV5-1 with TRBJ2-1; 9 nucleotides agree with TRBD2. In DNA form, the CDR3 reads TGCGCCAGCAGCTTGGCCGGGACTAGCCCCAATGAGCAGTTCTTC. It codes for CASSLAGTSPNEQFF. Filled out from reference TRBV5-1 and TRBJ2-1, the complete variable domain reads KAGVTQTPRYLIKTRGQQVTLSCSPISGHRSVSWYQQTPGQGLQFLFEYFSETQRNKGNFPGRFSGRQFSNSRSEMNVSTLELGDSALYLCASSLAGTSPNEQFFGPGTRLTVL.